A single sample gave rise to the 23 T cell receptor beta chains below, sequenced in a study of blood T cell repertoires in COVID-19. Here immunoSEQ multiplex PCR was the method, and the copy in TCRdb shows in-frame clones only, minus some. The data hold around 60,000 clones, with around four fifths observed a single time. Sequenced input: peripheral blood. These receptors came from a woman of 80 years or more with acute or convalescent COVID-19.

The chain has TRBV10-1 and TRBJ2-1, with D perhaps TRBD2 (5 bases). Trimming pared 6 bases from V and 11 bases from J, leaving 11 bases between. The CDR3 totals 11 residues. From germline, CDR1 is WNHNN and CDR2 SYGVQD (reference sequence). CDR3 amino acids: CASSPGVQQFF. For the CDR3, the DNA is TGCGCCAGCAGCCCCGGGGTCCAGCAGTTCTTC.

This clone occurred once. J is TRBJ2-7 and V is TRBV11-2; D possibly corresponds to TRBD1 (6 bases). Trimming took off 6 bases at V and 6 bases at J, with 18 bases between the two ends. CDR3 length: 14 residues. Germline CDR1 and CDR2: SGHAT and FQNNGV. CDR3 protein: CASRHTGWVGEQYF. The CDR3 coding sequence is TGTGCCAGCAGACATACAGGGTGGGTGGGCGAGCAGTACTTC.

The chain uses TRBV7-8 and TRBJ1-1, with 8 bases identical to TRBD1. CDR1 and CDR2 (germline): SGHVS, FQNEAQ. This CDR3 has 15 amino acids. The trim removed 6 bases at V and 4 bases at J, leaving 10 bases unmatched. CDR3: CASRSGQGTGTEAFF. In DNA form, the CDR3 reads TGTGCCAGCAGGTCTGGACAGGGAACGGGCACTGAAGCTTTCTTT.

CDR3 region: CASSLIPYPTVIYEQYF. For the CDR3, the DNA is TGTGCCAGCAGCTTAATCCCATACCCGACAGTCATCTACGAGCAGTACTTC. The chain carries TRBV7-3 and TRBJ2-7, with D possibly being TRBD1 (5 bases). This CDR3 spans 17 amino acids. Germline CDR1 reads SGHTA; CDR2 reads FQGTGA. V dropped 1 base and J dropped 3 bases, with 19 bases sitting between them.

The chain uses TRBV3-1 (or the pseudogene TRBV3-2) and TRBJ2-1; 9 bases align to TRBD2. This CDR3 contains 16 residues. In germline, CDR1 is LGHDT, CDR2 YNNKEL (reference sequence). Trimming cost V 3 bases and J 3 bases; bases outside gene matches: 6. The CDR3 sequence is CASSHFSGSYYNEQFF. CDR3 bases: TGTGCCAGCAGCCATTTTAGCGGGAGTTACTACAATGAGCAGTTCTTC.

The rearrangement joins TRBV12-5 to TRBJ1-5, with a possible D match to TRBD1 (6 bases). CDR1 is LGHNT, CDR2 FRNRAP, per germline. Trimming removed 1 base at V and 8 bases at J, with 12 bases between. The CDR3 runs to 14 residues. The CDR3 DNA is TGTGCTAGTGGTTTGGGGGACATACTAAAGCCCCAGCATTTT. Translating gives CASGLGDILKPQHF.

V and J are TRBV5-1 and TRBJ2-7; D perhaps matches TRBD1 (5 bases). The CDR3 spans 14 residues. Germline V gene lookup returns CDR1 SGHRS and CDR2 YFSETQ. V gave up 4 bases and J gave up 2 bases, with 13 bases separating them. The DNA of the CDR3 is TGCGCCAGCAGCCCGGAGACAGTGACCTACGAGCAGTACTTC. As protein: CASSPETVTYEQYF.

V is TRBV4-3 and J is TRBJ1-5; D unclear. Germline V gene data show CDR1 as LGHNA and CDR2 as YSLEER. CDR3 length: 14 residues. V was pared by 5 bases and J by 1 base, with 9 bases between. This CDR3 reads CASSLSVSNQPQHF. The CDR3 DNA sequence: TGCGCCAGCAGCTTATCAGTAAGCAATCAGCCCCAGCATTTT.

V gene TRBV2 combines with J gene TRBJ1-4; 7 bases map to TRBD1. Germline V gene sequence: CDR1 SNHLY, CDR2 FYNNEI. V was pared by 3 bases and J by 8 bases, with 6 bases of the junction left unmatched. The CDR3 spans 14 residues. CDR3 sequence reads: CASSDPGQREKLFF. DNA for the CDR3: TGTGCCAGCAGTGACCCGGGACAGAGAGAAAAACTGTTTTTT.

This chain joins TRBV5-6 and TRBJ2-2; 10 nucleotides agree with TRBD2. Germline V CDR1 and CDR2: SGHDT, YYEEEE. V trimming: 4 bases; J trimming: 4 bases; junction bases outside the gene matches: 7. CDR3 size: 16 residues. Written as DNA, the CDR3 is TGTGCCAGCAGCGAAAGAGCGGGAGGGATCACCGGGGAGCTGTTTTTT. It specifies CASSERAGGITGELFF.

The chain recombines TRBV5-1 with TRBJ2-1, with 9 bases lining up with TRBD2. This CDR3 is built from 14 residues. CDR1 SGHRS and CDR2 YFSETQ come from the germline V gene. V lost 2 bases to trimming and J lost 5 bases; unmatched junction nucleotides: 2. DNA for the CDR3: TGCGCCAGCAGCTTAATAGCGGGAGACAATGAGCAGTTCTTC. Translation gives CASSLIAGDNEQFF.

V gene TRBV7-9 combines with J gene TRBJ2-3; TRBD2 might be the D (6 bases). Germline V CDR1 and CDR2: SEHNR, FQNEAQ (reference sequence). The CDR3 has 15 amino acids. Trimming removed 3 bases at V and 5 bases at J, with 15 bases between. CDR3 sequence: CASSFKGRGRDTQYF. CDR3 in DNA: TGTGCCAGCAGCTTCAAGGGGCGGGGAAGAGATACGCAGTATTTT.

The V call is TRBV19, the J call TRBJ1-5, with 8 positions matching TRBD1. The germline V gene has CDR1 LNHDA and CDR2 SQIVND (reference sequence). The ends lost 5 bases at V and 2 bases at J; junction bases unmatched: 8. This CDR3 has 16 residues. CDR3 residues: CASSGSRGLGNQPQHF. The CDR3 nucleotides are TGTGCCAGTAGTGGAAGCAGGGGGCTAGGCAATCAGCCCCAGCATTTT.

In its sample, this clone was seen once. The CDR3: CASKEGGVFDEQYF. The DNA of the CDR3 is TGTGCCAGCAAGGAGGGAGGGGTTTTCGACGAGCAGTACTTC. The chain carries TRBV6-5 and TRBJ2-7; TRBD2 aligns across 7 bases. The CDR3 spans 14 residues. The V and J ends lost 7 bases and 5 bases, in that order; junction bases with no gene match: 11. Germline CDR1 MNHEY, CDR2 SVGAGI.

The J gene is TRBJ2-5, the V gene TRBV12-5, with 7 nucleotides matching TRBD2. With 3 bases clipped from V and 5 bases from J, the junction kept 6 bases outside the gene matches. This CDR3 contains 14 residues. Germline CDR1 is LGHNT and CDR2 is FRNRAP. The CDR3 nucleotides read TGTGCTAGTGGTTTCGAGGGAGGGCGGGAGACCCAGTACTTC. Translation gives CASGFEGGRETQYF.

The chain uses TRBV3-1 (or the pseudogene TRBV3-2) and TRBJ2-7, with a weak D call TRBD2 (7 bases). Germline CDR1 is LGHDT and CDR2 is YNNKEL (reference sequence). The germline V and J ends were trimmed by 4 bases and 0 bases, with 13 bases remaining between them. The CDR3 contains 15 residues. This CDR3 reads CASSPQGGGSYEQYF. CDR3 DNA sequence: TGTGCCAGCAGCCCACAGGGAGGGGGCTCCTACGAGCAGTACTTC.

CDR3 nucleotides: TGTGCCAGCCGTCCCCTGGGGGCCGGTCAGCCCCAGCATTTT. This codes for CASRPLGAGQPQHF. This chain connects TRBV6-5 to TRBJ1-5, with a tentative D call TRBD1 (6 bases). CDR1 MNHEY and CDR2 SVGAGI come from the germline V gene. CDR3 length: 14 amino acids. V dropped 8 bases and J dropped 6 bases, with 17 bases sitting between them.

The chain uses TRBV5-1 and TRBJ2-2; 7 nucleotides line up with TRBD2. CDR1 and CDR2 (germline): SGHRS, YFSETQ. This CDR3 has 15 residues. With 0 bases clipped from V and 6 bases from J, the junction kept 5 bases outside the gene matches. The CDR3 nucleotides are TGCGCCAGCAGCTTGGCTAGCGGTCTTGCCGGGGAGCTGTTTTTT. Its translation is CASSLASGLAGELFF.

The V call is TRBV7-2, the J call TRBJ2-3; D perhaps matches TRBD1 (5 bases). CDR1 is SGHTA and CDR2 is FQGNSA in the germline V gene. The CDR3 runs 15 residues. V was clipped by 5 bases and J by 5 bases, with 17 bases between them. The CDR3: CASSLHQGAEDTQYF. The CDR3 bases are TGTGCCAGCAGCCTACACCAAGGGGCAGAAGATACGCAGTATTTT.

The V and J genes are TRBV9 and TRBJ1-3; no reliable D call. The CDR3 extends over 15 amino acids. Germline V gives CDR1 SGDLS, CDR2 YYNGEE. Trimming shortened V by 2 bases and J by 2 bases, and 11 bases separated the two germline ends. The CDR3 DNA reads TGTGCCAGCAGCGTCGTTGCGGTCCCTGGAAACACCATATATTTT. Amino acids: CASSVVAVPGNTIYF.

The CDR3 reads CASSLSPAGVSEQYF. In nucleotides, the CDR3 is TGTGCCAGCAGCTTAAGCCCAGCGGGAGTCAGCGAGCAGTACTTC. V is TRBV11-3 and J is TRBJ2-7; the match to TRBD2 covers 8 bases. V lost 2 bases and J lost 6; bases outside the gene matches: 9. The CDR3 is 15 amino acids. Germline V gene lookup returns CDR1 SGHNT and CDR2 YENEEA.

The gene calls are TRBV7-9 and TRBJ1-1, with 9 nucleotides matching TRBD1. The CDR3 runs 14 residues. CDR1 is SEHNR and CDR2 is FQNEAQ in the germline V gene (reference sequence). Trimming took 0 bases from V and 5 from J; bases not matched to a gene: 1. The DNA for the CDR3 is TGTGCCAGCAGCTTAGCGACAGGGGGTACTGAAGCTTTCTTT. It yields the protein CASSLATGGTEAFF.

The V call is TRBV11-2, the J call TRBJ2-1; TRBD2 agrees at 7 bases. This CDR3 comprises 14 residues. Germline V gene lookup returns CDR1 SGHAT and CDR2 FQNNGV. After removal of 3 bases from V and 5 bases from J, the junction contained 4 bases not matched to a gene. CDR3 DNA sequence: TGTGCCAGCAGCTTTGTCCGGGGGGACAATGAGCAGTTCTTC. Translating it yields CASSFVRGDNEQFF.